The clone carrying this TCR beta chain has a count of ten or more. What it recognizes is unknown. The read ends 3 residues shy of where the CDR3 ends; the end is completed using the germline J gene. Most patients and controls had Caucasian heritage. Profiling relied on immunoSEQ multiplex PCR, and the TCRdb table lists in-frame clones only, not all of them. The data show around 40,000 clones, with none appearing a single time. This CDR3 contains 14 residues. Trimming stripped 8 bases from V and 1 base from J, with 14 bases between. Germline lookup yields CDR1 SGHVS and CDR2 FQNEAQ. This sample stems from a study of T cell clonality in common variable immunodeficiency. Study-wide results and limits: Common variable immunodeficiency TCR beta sequences reportedly had fewer deletions and N-nucleotide insertions. Compared with healthy controls, CVID subjects showed increased TCRbeta clonality, mostly in about a third.

The sequence came from a person between 18 and 69 years old in good health. The V gene is TRBV7-8, the J gene TRBJ1-1, with D perhaps TRBD1 (6 bases). The sample was peripheral blood mononuclear cells. The covered CDR3 bases are TGTGCCAGCTCCCTCATAGGGGGGAACACTGAA. Encoded protein: CASSLIGGNTE. The complete CDR3 sequence is CASSLIGGNTEAFF.